These 2 T cell receptor beta chains share one sample of origin, sequenced in a study of human T cells and chemical hapten exposure. TCRdb reanalysed the RACE reads using MiXCR and keeps one entry per CDR3 protein. Here the sample spans 180,000 or so distinct CDR3 sequences, roughly 30% being singletons. Time point specified: pre-sensitization, week 0. The treatment here: therapeutic diphenylcyclopropenone sensitization with weekly scalp DPC. The material sequenced was whole blood, taken in connection with sensitization to the hapten diphenylcyclopropenone (DPC). The receptors here all came from a woman aged 30 to 39 with alopecia areata. Some clones in this sample may be carry-over from other donors' samples.

This clonotype was observed a few times. V usage is TRBV9 and J usage is TRBJ2-1; 8 nucleotides align to TRBD2. CDR3 length: 15 amino acids. V was pared by 0 bases and J by 5 bases, with 4 bases of the junction left unmatched. From germline, CDR1 is SGDLS and CDR2 YYNGEE. This chain's CDR3 is CASSVAAGVHNEQFF. DNA of the CDR3: TGTGCCAGCAGCGTAGCAGCGGGGGTCCACAATGAGCAGTTCTTC.

The chain has TRBV29-1 and TRBJ2-7; D not resolved. The CDR3 sequence is 11 residues long. V lost 3 bases and J lost 4, with 7 bases in between. Germline assignment: CDR1 SQVTM and CDR2 ANQGSEA. The CDR3, as DNA: TGCAGCGTTGAGGGTCTATACGAGCAGTACTTC. This encodes CSVEGLYEQYF.